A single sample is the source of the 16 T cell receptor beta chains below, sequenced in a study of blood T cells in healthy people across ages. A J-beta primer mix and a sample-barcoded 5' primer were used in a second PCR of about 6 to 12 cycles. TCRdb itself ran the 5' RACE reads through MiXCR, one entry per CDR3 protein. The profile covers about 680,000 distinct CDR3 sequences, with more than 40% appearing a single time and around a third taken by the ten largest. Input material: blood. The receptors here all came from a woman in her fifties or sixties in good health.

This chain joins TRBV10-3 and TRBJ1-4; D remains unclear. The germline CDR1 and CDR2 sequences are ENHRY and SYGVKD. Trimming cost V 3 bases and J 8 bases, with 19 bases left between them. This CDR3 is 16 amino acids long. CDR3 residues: CAISDQFGILGEKLFF. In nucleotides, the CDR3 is TGTGCCATCAGTGATCAATTTGGTATCTTGGGGGAAAAACTGTTTTTT.

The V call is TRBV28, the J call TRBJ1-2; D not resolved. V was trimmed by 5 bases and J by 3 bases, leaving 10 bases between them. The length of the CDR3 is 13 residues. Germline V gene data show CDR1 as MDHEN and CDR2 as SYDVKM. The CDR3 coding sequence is TGTGCCAGCAGTGTGCCCGGTCACTATGGCTACACCTTC. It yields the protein CASSVPGHYGYTF.

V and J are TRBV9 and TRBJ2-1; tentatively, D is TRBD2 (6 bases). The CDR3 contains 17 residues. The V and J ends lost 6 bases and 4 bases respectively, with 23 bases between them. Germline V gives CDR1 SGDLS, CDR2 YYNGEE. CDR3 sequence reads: CASTGGTGDGLYNEQFF. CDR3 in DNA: TGTGCCAGCACCGGAGGGACGGGTGACGGTCTGTACAATGAGCAGTTCTTC.

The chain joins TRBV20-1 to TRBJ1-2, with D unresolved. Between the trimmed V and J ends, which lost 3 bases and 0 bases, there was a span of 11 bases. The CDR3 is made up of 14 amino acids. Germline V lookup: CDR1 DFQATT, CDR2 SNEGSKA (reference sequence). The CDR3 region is CSARGGGANYGYTF. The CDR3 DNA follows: TGCAGTGCTAGGGGAGGCGGGGCTAACTATGGCTACACCTTC.

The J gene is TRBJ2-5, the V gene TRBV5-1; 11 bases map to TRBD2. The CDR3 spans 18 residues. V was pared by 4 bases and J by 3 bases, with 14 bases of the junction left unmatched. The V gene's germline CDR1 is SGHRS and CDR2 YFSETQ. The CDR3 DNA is TGCGCCAGCAGCAGGAGCGCGGCCGGGACTAGCGGAAAAGAGACCCAGTACTTC. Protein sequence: CASSRSAAGTSGKETQYF.

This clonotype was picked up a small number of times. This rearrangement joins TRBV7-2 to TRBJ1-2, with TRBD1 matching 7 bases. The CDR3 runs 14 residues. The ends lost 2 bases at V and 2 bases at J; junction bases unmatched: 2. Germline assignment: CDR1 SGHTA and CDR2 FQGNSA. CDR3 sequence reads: CASSLPGQNYGYTF. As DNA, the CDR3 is TGTGCCAGCAGCTTACCGGGACAGAACTATGGCTACACCTTC.

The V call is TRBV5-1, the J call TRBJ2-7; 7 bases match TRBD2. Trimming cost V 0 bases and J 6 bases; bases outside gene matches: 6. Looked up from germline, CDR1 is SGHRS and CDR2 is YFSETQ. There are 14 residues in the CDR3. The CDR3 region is CASSLASGTLEQYF. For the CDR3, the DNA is TGCGCCAGCAGCTTGGCGAGCGGGACCCTCGAGCAGTACTTC.

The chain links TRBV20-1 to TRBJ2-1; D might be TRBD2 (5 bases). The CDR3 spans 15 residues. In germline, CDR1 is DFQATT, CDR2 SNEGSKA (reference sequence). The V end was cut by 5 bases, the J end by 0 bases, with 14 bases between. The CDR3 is CSASKLESSYNEQFF. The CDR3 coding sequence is TGCAGTGCTTCTAAACTAGAGAGCTCCTACAATGAGCAGTTCTTC.

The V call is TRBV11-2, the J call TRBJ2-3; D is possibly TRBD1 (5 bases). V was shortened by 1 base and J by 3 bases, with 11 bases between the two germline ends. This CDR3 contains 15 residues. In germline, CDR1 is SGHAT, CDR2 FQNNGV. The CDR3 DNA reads TGTGCCAGCAGCTTAGGGACATTGGGTACAGATACGCAGTATTTT. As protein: CASSLGTLGTDTQYF.

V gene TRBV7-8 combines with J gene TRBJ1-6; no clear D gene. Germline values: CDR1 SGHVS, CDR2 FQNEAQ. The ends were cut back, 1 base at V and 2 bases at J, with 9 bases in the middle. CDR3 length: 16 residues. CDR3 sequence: CASSLDAVTYNSPLHF. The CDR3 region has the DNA TGTGCCAGCAGCTTAGATGCAGTTACCTATAATTCACCCCTCCACTTT.

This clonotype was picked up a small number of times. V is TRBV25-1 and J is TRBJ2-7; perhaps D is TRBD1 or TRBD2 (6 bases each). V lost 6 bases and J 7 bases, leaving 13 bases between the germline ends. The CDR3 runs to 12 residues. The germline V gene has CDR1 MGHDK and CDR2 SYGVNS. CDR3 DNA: TGTGCCAGCAGGGGGGGCCTAGGTGAGCAGTACTTC. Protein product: CASRGGLGEQYF.

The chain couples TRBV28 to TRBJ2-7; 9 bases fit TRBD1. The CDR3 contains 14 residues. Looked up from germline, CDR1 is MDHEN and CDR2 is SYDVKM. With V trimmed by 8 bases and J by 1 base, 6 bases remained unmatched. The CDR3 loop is CASGRQGVSYEQYF. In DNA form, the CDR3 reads TGTGCCAGCGGGCGACAGGGGGTATCCTACGAGCAGTACTTC.

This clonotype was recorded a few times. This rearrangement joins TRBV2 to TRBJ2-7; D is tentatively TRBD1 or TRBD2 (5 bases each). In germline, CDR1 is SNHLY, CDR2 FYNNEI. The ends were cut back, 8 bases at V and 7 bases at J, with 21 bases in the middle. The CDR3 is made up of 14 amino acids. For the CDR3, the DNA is TGTGCCAGCCGACGGGACCCGTGGAGTAATGAGCAGTACTTC. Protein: CASRRDPWSNEQYF.

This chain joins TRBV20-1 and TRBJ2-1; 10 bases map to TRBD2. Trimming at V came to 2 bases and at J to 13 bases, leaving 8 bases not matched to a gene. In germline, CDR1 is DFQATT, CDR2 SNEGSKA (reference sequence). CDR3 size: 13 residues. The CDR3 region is CSARLVLAGEQFF. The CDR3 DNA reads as TGCAGTGCTAGATTGGTTCTAGCGGGAGAACAGTTCTTC.

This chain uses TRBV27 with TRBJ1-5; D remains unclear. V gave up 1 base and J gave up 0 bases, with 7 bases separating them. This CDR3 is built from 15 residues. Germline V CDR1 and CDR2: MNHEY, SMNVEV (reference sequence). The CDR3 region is CASSLWQDSNQPQHF. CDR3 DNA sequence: TGTGCCAGCAGTTTATGGCAGGATAGCAATCAGCCCCAGCATTTT.

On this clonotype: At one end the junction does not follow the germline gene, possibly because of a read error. In DNA form, the CDR3 reads TGTGCTAGCAGCCCCCGACCGTCCGCAGAGACAGATACGCAGTATTTT. This gives the protein CASSPRPSAETDTQYF. V gene TRBV7-7 combines with J gene TRBJ2-3; no definite D call. The CDR3 extends over 16 amino acids. Germline V gene sequence: CDR1 SSHAT, CDR2 FNYEAQ (reference sequence).